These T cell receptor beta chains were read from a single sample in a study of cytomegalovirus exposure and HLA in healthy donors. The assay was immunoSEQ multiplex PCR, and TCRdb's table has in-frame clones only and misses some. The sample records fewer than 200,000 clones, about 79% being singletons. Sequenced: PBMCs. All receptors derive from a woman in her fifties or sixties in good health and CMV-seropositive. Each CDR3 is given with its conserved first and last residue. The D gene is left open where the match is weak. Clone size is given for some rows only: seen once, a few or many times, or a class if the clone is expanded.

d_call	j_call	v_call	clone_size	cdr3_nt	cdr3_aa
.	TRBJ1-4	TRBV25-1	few	TGTGCCAGCAGTGACTACAATGAAAAACTGTTTTTT	CASSDYNEKLFF
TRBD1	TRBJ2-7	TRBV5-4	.	TGTGCCAGCAGCTTGGGCTCCGGAACAGGGGGCGTCGAGCAGTACTTC	CASSLGSGTGGVEQYF
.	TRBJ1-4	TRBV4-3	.	TGCGCCAGCAGCCAAGAGGGGGGGCGCGGTGAAAAACTGTTTTTT	CASSQEGGRGEKLFF
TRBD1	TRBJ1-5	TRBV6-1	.	TGTGCCAGCAGGACAGGGGGGAATCAGCCCCAGCATTTT	CASRTGGNQPQHF
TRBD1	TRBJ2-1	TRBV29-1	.	TGCAGCGCCGACGGGACAGGGAATTTCAGGCGGTTCTTC	CSADGTGNFRRFF
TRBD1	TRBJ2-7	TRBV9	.	TGTGCCAGCAGCGTATCGGGACAGACCTACGAGCAGTACTTC	CASSVSGQTYEQYF
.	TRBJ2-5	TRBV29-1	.	TGCAGCGTTGAAGGATCGAGGGGGTACAGTGGTACTGACAAAGAGACCCAGTACTTC	CSVEGSRGYSGTDKETQYF
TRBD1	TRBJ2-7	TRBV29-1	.	TGCAGCGTTGAGGGGGACCCGACAGGGGGCTTTGAGCAGTACTTC	CSVEGDPTGGFEQYF
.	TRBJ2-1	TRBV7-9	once	TGTGCCAGCAGCTTTCGGACAGAGTCCTACAATGAGCAGTTCTTC	CASSFRTESYNEQFF
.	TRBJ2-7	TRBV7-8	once	TGTGCCAGCAGCTTGGGCAGTCCCTACGAGCAGTACTTC	CASSLGSPYEQYF
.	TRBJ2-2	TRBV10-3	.	TGTGCCGGTCGGACAGACCCGAACACCGGGGAGCTGTTTTTT	CAGRTDPNTGELFF
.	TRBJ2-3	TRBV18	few	TGTGCCAGCTCACCCTCATCAGGAAGCACAGATACGCAGTATTTT	CASSPSSGSTDTQYF
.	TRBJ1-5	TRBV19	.	TGTGCCAGTAGTGGCCCACAGGGTTGGCAGCCCCAGCATTTT	CASSGPQGWQPQHF
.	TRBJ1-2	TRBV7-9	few	TGTGCCAGCAGCTTAGAGGCAGGGCCATCGTCTTCTGGCTACACCTTC	CASSLEAGPSSSGYTF
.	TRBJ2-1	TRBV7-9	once	TGTGCCAGCAGCTTAGCACAGGGAAATCAGTTCTTC	CASSLAQGNQFF
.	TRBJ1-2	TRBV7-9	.	TGTGCCAGCAGCTCGCTAGGATCTAACTATGGCTACACCTTC	CASSSLGSNYGYTF
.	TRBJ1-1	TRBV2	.	TGTGCCAGCAGATTATTCTCGGGGACTGAAGCTTTCTTT	CASRLFSGTEAFF
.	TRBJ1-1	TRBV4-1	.	TGCGCCAGCAGCCAAGGACTCCACCTCATTGAAGCTTTCTTT	CASSQGLHLIEAFF
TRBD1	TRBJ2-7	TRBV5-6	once	TGTGCCAGCAGCGACAGGGGATATGCCTACGAGCAGTACTTC	CASSDRGYAYEQYF
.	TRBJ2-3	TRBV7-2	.	TGTGCCAGCAGCTCCTGGAACAGGGAAGGAGATACGCAGTATTTT	CASSSWNREGDTQYF
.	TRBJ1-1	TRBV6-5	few	TGTGCCAGCAGTTACTGGGCAGGGGACACTGAAGCTTTCTTT	CASSYWAGDTEAFF
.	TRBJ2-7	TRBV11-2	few	TGTGCCAGCAGCTCCGTATTCACAGGTTTCTACGAGCAGTACTTC	CASSSVFTGFYEQYF
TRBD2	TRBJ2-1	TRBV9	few	TGTGCCAGCAGCGTAGCCCAAAGCGGGATGTCTGGGAATGAGCAGTTCTTC	CASSVAQSGMSGNEQFF
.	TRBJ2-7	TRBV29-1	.	TGCAGCGTCCTGGCAGGTTCCGAGCAGTACTTC	CSVLAGSEQYF
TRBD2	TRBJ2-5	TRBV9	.	TGTGCCAGCAGCGGACTAGCGGGGCTGCAAGAGACCCAGTACTTC	CASSGLAGLQETQYF
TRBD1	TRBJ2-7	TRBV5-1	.	TGCGCCAGCAGCCAACAGGGGAGCTCCTACGAGCAGTACTTC	CASSQQGSSYEQYF
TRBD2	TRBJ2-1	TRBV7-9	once	TGTGCCAGCAACGCGGGGGGCGGGAGGTACAATGAGCAGTTCTTC	CASNAGGGRYNEQFF
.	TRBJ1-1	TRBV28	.	TGTGCCAGCAGTCCCCCCGGGTCCCTGCGAGAAGCTTTCTTT	CASSPPGSLREAFF
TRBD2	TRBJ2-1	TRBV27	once	TGTGCCAGCAGTCCGAGAGATTCGGGACTAGGGGGATTGTTCTTC	CASSPRDSGLGGLFF
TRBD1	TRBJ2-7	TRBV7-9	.	TGTGCCAGCAGCGAGGGACAGTGGTCAGACGAGCAGTACTTC	CASSEGQWSDEQYF
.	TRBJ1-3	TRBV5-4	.	TGTGCCAGCAGCTTGGCAGGCTCTGGAAACACCATATATTTT	CASSLAGSGNTIYF
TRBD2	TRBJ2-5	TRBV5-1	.	TGCGCCAGCAGCTTGATTCTAGCGGGGGGGCAAGAGACCCAGTACTTC	CASSLILAGGQETQYF
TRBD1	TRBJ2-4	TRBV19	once	TGTGCCAGTAGTACGTTGGGACAGGCGACTCTAGCCAAAAACATTCAGTACTTC	CASSTLGQATLAKNIQYF
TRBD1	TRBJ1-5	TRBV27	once	TGTGCCAGCAGTCCCGACAGGGGTCGGAATCAGCCCCAGCATTTT	CASSPDRGRNQPQHF
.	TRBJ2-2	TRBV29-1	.	TGCAGCGTTGAAGATTGGGCAGGGTCGGACACCGGGGAGCTGTTTTTT	CSVEDWAGSDTGELFF
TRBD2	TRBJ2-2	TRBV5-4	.	TGTGCCAGCAGTTTGTCGGGACTAGTCACCGGGGAGCTGTTTTTT	CASSLSGLVTGELFF
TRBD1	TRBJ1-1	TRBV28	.	TGTGCCAGCAGTTTATCCTCCGGGACAGTGAACACTGAAGCTTTCTTT	CASSLSSGTVNTEAFF
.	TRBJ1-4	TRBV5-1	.	TGCGCCAGCAGCTCTAGCCCAAATGAAAAACTGTTTTTT	CASSSSPNEKLFF
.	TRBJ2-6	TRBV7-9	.	TGTGCCAGCAGCTTAGGGACAGGGAGGGCTGGGGCCAACGTCCTGACTTTC	CASSLGTGRAGANVLTF
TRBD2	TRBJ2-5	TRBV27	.	TGTGCCAGCAGTCCTAGCGGGGGTGGGAAGACCCAGTACTTC	CASSPSGGGKTQYF
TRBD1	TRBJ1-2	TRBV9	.	TGTGCCAGCAGCGTAAGTCCAGGACAGGGGAAAATTGGTGGCTACACCTTC	CASSVSPGQGKIGGYTF
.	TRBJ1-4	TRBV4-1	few	TGCGCCAGCAGCCAGGGGACAAATAAGCAAGGACTGTTTTTT	CASSQGTNKQGLFF
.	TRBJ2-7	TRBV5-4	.	TGTGCCAGCAGCTTTTCAAGGGGGGGCCCCTACGAGCAGTACTTC	CASSFSRGGPYEQYF
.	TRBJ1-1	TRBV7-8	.	TGTGCCAGCAGCTTAGGTATGAACACTGAAGCTTTCTTT	CASSLGMNTEAFF
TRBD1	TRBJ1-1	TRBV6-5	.	TGTGCCAGCAGCCTACAGGGGGCGGATACTGAAGCTTTCTTT	CASSLQGADTEAFF
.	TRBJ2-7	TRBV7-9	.	TGTGCCAGCAGCTTAGGGGTGCGGGAGCAGTACTTC	CASSLGVREQYF
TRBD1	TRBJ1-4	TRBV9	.	TGTGCCAGCAGCACCCGGACAGGGACTAATGAAAAACTGTTTTTT	CASSTRTGTNEKLFF
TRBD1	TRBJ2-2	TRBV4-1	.	TGCGCCAGCAGCCCACGACAGGGGGGTAGTTTCGCCGGGGAGCTGTTTTTT	CASSPRQGGSFAGELFF
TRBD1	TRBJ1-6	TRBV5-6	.	TGTGCCAGCAGCAACGACAGGGGTAATTCACCCCTCCACTTT	CASSNDRGNSPLHF
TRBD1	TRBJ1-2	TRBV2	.	TGTGCCAGCAGCGGATTTGGGGGACAGGGGATGGGCTACACCTTC	CASSGFGGQGMGYTF
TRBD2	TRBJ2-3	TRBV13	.	TGTGCCAGCAGCTCATATAGCGGGGGGGCCACAGATACGCAGTATTTT	CASSSYSGGATDTQYF
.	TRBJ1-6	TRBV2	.	TGTGCCAGCAGCCTCAACCCTCAGGGTTCCGGTAAGGATTCACCCCTCCACTTT	CASSLNPQGSGKDSPLHF
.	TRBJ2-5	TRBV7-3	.	TGTGCCAGCAGCTTTGGGCGGGAAGAGACCCAGTACTTC	CASSFGREETQYF
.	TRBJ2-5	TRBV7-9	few	TGTGCCAGCAGCTTAGGGAGTCTCGGAGAGACCCAGTACTTC	CASSLGSLGETQYF